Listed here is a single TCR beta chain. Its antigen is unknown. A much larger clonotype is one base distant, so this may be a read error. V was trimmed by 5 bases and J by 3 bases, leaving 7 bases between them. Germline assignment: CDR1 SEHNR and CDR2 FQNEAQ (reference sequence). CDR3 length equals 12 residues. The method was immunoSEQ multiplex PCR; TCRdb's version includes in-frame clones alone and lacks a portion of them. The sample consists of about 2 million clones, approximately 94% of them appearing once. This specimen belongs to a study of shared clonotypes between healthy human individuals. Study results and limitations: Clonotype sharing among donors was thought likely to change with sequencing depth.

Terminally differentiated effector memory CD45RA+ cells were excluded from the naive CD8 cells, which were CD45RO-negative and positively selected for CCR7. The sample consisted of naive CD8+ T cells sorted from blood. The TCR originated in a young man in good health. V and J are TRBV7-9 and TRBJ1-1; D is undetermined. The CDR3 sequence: CASSIGDTEAFF. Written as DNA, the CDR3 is TGTGCCAGCAGCATTGGGGACACTGAAGCTTTCTTT. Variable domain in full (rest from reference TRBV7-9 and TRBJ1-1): DTGVSQNPRHKITKRGQNVTFRCDPISEHNRLYWYRQTLGQGPEFLTYFQNEAQLEKSRLLSDRFSAERPKGSFSTLEIQRTEQGDSAMYLCASSIGDTEAFFGQGTRLTVV.